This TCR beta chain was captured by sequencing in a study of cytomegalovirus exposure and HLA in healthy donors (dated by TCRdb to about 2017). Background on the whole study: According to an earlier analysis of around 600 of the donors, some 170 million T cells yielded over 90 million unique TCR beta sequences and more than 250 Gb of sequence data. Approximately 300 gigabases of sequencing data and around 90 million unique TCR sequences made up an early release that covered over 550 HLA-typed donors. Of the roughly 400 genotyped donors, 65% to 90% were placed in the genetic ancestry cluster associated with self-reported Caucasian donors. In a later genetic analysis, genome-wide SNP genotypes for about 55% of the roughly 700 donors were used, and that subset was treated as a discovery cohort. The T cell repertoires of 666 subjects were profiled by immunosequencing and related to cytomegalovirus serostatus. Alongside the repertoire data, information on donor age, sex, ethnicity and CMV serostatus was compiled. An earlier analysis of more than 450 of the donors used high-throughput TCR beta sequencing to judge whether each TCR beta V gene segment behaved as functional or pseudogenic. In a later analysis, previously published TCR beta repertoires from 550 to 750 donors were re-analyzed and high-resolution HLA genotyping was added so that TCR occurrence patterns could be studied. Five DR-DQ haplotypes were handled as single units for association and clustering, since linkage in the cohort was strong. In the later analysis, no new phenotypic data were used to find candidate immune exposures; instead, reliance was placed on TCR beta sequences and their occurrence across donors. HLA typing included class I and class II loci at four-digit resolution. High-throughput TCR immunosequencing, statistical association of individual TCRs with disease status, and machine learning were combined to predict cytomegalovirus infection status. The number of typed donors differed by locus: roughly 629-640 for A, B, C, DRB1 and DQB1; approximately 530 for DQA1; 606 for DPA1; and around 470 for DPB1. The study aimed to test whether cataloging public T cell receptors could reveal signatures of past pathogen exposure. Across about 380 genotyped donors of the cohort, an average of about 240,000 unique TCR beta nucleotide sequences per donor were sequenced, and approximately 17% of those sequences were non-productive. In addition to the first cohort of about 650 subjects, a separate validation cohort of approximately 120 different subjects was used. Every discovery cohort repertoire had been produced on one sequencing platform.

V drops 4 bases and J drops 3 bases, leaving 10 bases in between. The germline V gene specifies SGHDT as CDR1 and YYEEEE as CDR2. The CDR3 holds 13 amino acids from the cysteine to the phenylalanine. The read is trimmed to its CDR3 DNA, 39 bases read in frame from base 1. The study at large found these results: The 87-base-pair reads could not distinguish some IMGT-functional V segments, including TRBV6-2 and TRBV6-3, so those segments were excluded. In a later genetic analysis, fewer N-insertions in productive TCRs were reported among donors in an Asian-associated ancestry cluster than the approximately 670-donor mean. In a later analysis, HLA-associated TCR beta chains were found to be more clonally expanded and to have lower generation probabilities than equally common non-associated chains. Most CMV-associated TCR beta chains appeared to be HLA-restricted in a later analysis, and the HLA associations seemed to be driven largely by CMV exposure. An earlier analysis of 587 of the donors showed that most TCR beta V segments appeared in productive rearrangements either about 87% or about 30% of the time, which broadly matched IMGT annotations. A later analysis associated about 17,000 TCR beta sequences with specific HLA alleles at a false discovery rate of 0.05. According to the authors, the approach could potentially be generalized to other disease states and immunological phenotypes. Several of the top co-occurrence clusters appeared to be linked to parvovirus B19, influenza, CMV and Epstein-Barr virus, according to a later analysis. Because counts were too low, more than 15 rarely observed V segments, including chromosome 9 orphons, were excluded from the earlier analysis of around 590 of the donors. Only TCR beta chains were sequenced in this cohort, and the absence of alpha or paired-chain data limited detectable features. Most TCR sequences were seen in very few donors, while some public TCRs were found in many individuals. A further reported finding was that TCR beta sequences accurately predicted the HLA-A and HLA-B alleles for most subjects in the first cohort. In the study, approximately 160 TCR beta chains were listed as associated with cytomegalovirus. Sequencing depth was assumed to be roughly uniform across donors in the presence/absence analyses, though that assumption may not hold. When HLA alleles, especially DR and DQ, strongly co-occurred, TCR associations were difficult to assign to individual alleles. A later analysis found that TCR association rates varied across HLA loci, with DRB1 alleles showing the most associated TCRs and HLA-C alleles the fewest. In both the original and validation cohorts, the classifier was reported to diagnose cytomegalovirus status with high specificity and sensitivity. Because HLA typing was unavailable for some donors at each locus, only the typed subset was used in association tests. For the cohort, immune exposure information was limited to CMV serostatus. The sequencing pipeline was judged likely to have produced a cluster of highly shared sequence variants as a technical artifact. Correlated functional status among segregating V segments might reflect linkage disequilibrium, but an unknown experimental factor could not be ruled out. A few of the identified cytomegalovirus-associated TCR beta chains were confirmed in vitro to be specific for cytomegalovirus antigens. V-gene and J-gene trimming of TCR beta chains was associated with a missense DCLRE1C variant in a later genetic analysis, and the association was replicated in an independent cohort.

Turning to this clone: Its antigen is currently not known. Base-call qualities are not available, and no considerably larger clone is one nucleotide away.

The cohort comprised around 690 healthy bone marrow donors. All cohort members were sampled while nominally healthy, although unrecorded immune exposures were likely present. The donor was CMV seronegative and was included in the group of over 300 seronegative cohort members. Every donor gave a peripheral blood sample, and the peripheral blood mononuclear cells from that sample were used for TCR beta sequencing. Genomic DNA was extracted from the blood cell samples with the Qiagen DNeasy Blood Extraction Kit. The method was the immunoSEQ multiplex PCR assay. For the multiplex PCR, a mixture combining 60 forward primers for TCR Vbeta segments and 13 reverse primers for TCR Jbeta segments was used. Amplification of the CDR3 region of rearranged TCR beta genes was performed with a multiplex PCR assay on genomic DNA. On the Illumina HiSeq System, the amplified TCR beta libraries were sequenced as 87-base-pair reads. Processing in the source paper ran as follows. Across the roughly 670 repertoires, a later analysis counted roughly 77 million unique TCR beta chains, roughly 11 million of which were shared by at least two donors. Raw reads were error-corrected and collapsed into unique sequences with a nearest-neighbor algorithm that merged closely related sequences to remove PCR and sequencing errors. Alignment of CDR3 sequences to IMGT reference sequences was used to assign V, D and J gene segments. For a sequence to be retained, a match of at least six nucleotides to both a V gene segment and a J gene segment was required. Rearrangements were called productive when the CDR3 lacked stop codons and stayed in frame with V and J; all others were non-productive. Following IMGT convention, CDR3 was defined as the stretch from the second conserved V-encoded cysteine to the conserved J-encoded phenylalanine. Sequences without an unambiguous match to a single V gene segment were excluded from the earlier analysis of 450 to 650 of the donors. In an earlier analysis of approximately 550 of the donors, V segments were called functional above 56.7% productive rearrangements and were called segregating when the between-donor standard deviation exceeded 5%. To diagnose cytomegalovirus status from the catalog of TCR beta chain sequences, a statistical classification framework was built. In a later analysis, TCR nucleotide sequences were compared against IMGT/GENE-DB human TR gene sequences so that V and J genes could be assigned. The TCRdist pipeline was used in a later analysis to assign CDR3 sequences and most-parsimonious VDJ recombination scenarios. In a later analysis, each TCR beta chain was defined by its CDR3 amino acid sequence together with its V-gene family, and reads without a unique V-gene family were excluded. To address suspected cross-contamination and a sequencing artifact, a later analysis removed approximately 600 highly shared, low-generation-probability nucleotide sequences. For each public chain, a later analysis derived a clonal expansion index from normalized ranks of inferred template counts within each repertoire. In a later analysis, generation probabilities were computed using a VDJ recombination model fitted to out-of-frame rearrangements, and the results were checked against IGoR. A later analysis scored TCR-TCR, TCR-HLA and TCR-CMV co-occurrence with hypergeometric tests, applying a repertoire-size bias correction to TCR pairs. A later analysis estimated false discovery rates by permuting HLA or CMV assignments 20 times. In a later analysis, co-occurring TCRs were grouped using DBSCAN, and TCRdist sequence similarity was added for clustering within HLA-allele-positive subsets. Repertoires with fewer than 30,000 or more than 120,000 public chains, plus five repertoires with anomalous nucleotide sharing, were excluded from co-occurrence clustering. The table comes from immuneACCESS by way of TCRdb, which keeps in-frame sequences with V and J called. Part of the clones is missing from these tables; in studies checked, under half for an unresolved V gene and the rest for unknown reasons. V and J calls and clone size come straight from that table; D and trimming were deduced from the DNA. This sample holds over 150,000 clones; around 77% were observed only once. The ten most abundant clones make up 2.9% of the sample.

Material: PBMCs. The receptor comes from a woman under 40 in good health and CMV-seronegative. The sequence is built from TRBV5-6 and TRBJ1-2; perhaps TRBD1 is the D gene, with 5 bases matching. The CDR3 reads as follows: CASSPREYYGYTF. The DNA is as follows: TGTGCCAGCAGCCCCAGGGAATACTATGGCTACACCTTC.